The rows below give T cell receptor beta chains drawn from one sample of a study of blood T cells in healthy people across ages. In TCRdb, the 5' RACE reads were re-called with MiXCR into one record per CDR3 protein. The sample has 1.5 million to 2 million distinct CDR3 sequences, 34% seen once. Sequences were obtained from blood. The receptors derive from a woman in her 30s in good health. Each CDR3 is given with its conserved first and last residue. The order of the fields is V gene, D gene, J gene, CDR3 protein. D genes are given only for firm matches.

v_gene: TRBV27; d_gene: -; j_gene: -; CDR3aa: CASSTTRGNEQFF
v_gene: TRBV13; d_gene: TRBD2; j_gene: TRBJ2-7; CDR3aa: CASSFGTMFNEQYF
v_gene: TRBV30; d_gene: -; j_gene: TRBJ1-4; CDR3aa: CAWSVELEGATNEKLFF
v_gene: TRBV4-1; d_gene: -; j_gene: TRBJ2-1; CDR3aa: CASSYGDRSSYNEQFF
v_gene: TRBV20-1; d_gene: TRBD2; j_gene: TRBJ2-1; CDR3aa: CSARAALAGTYNEQFF
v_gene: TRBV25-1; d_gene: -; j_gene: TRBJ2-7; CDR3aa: CASSEPGPSSYEQYF
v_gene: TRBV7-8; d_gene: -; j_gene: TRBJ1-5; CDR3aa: CASSRQRAGPQHF
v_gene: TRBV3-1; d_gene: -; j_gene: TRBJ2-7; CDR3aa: CASSQGGLLSYEQYF
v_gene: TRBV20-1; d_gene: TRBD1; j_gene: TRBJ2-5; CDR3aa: CSASSGTGKTQYF
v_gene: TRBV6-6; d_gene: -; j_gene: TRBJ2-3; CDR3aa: CASSRTPDTDTQYF
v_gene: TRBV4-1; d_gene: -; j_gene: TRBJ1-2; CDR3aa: CASSLLEGDYGYTF
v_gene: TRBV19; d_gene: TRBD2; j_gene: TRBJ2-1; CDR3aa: CASSYFLAGVQEQFF
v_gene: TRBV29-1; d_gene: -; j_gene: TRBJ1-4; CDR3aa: CSVDPDGNEKLFF
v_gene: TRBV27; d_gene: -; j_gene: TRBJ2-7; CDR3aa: CATRSGLPYEQYF
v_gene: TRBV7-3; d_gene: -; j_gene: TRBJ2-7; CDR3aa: CASGLSKGYEQYF
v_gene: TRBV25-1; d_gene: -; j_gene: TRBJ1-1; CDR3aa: CASRRGVSTEAFF
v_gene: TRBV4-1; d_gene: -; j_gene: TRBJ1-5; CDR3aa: CASSQSLGSNQPQHF
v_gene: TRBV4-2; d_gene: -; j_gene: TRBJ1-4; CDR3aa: CASNQDGGRMYEKLFF
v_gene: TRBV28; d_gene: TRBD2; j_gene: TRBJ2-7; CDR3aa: CAWGEGYEQYF
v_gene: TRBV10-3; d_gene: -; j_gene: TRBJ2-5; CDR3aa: CAISHREETQYF
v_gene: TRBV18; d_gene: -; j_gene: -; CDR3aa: CASSPGHANPYEQYF
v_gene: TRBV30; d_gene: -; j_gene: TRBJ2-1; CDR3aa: CAWSVGYEQFF
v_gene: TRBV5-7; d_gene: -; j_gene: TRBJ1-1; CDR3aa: CASSQRGTEAFF
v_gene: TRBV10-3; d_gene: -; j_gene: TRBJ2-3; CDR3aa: CAIRKTGTASDTQYF
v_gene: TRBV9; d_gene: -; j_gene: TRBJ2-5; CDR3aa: CASSVDTSSYNEQYF
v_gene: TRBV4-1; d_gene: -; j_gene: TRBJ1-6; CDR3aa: CASSQVAGGSASPLHF